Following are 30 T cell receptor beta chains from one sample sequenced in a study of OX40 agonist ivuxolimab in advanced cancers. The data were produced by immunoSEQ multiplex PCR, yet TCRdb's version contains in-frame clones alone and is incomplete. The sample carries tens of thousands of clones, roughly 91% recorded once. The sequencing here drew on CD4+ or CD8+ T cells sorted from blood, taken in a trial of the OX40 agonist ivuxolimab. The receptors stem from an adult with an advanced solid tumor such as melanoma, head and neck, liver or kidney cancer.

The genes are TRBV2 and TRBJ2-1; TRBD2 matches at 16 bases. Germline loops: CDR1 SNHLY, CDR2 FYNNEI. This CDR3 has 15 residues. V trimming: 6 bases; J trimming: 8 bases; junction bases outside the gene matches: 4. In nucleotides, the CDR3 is TGTGCCAGCAGGAAGGGACTAGCGGGAGGGGATGAGCAGTTCTTC. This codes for CASRKGLAGGDEQFF.

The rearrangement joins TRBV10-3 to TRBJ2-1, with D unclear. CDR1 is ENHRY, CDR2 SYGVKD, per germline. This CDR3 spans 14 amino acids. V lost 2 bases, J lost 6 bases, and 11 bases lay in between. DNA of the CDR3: TGTGCCATCAGTGAGCTCAGTACTCCCAATGAGCAGTTCTTC. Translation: CAISELSTPNEQFF.

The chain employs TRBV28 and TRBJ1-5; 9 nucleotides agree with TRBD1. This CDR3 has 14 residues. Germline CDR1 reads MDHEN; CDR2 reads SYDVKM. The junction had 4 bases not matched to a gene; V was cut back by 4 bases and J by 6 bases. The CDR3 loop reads CASSSGDRAQPQHF. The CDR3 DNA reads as TGTGCCAGCAGTTCCGGGGACAGGGCTCAGCCCCAGCATTTT.

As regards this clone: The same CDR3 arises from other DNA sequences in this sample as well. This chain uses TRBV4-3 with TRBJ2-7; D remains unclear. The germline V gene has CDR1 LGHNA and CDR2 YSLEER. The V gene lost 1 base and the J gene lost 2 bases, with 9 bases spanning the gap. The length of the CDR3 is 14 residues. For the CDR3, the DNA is TGCGCCAGCAGCCAAGGGGCAGGACCCTACGAGCAGTACTTC. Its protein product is CASSQGAGPYEQYF.

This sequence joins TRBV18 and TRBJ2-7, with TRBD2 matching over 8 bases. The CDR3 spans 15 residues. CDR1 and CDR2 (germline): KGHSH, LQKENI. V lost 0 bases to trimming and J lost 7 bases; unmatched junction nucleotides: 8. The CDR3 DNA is TGTGCCAGCTCACCACCGGCTAGCGGGTGGGGTGAGCAGTACTTC. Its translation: CASSPPASGWGEQYF.

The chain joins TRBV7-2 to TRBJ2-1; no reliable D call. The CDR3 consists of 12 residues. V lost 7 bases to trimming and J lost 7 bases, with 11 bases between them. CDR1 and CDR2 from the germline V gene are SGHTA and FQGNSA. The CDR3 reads CASNLPPNEQFF. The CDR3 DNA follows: TGTGCCAGCAACCTTCCCCCAAATGAGCAGTTCTTC. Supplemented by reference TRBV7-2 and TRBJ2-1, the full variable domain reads GAGVSQSPSNKVTEKGKDVELRCDPISGHTALYWYRQSLGQGLEFLIYFQGNSAPDKSGLPSDRFSAERTGGSVSTLTIQRTQQEDSAVYLCASNLPPNEQFFGPGTRLTVL.

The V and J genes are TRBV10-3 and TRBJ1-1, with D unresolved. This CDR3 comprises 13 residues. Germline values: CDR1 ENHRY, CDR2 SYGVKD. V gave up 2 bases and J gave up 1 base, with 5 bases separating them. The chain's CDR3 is CAISEPGNTEAFF. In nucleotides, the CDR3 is TGTGCCATCAGTGAGCCGGGGAACACTGAAGCTTTCTTT.

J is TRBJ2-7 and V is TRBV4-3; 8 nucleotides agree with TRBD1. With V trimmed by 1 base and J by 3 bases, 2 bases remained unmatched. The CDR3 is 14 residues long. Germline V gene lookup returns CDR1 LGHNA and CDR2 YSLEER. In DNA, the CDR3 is TGCGCCAGCAGCCAAGTTGGGACAGGCTACGAGCAGTACTTC. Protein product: CASSQVGTGYEQYF.

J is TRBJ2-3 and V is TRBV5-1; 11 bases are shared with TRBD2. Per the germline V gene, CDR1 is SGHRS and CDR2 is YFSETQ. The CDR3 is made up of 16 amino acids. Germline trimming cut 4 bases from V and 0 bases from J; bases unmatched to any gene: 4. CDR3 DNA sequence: TGCGCCAGCAGCACCGGGACTAGCGGAAGCACAGATACGCAGTATTTT. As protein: CASSTGTSGSTDTQYF.

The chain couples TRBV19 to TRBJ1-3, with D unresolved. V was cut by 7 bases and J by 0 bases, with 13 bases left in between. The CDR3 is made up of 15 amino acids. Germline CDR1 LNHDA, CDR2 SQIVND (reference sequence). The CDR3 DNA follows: TGTGCCAGTAACTCCCCAGCGGACTCTGGAAACACCATATATTTT. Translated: CASNSPADSGNTIYF.

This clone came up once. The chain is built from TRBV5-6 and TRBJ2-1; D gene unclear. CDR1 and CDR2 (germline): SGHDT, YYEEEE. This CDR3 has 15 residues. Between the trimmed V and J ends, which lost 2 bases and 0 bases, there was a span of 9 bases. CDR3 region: CASSFDPRSYNEQFF. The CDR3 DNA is TGTGCCAGCAGCTTCGATCCCCGCTCCTACAATGAGCAGTTCTTC.

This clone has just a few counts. The CDR3: CASSLRRVLDFYF. In DNA, the CDR3 is TGTGCCAGCAGCTTAAGGCGGGTCCTAGACTTTTACTTC. This rearrangement joins TRBV7-3 to TRBJ2-7; maybe TRBD2 (5 bases). From germline, CDR1 is SGHTA and CDR2 FQGTGA. Trimming cost V 1 base and J 13 bases, with 17 bases left between them. CDR3 length: 13 amino acids.

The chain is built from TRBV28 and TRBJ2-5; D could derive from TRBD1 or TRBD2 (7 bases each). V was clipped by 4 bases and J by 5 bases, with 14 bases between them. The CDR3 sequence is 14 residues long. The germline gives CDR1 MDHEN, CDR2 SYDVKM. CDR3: CASSSGGARETQYF. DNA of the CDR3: TGTGCCAGCAGTTCAGGGGGGGCAAGGGAGACCCAGTACTTC.

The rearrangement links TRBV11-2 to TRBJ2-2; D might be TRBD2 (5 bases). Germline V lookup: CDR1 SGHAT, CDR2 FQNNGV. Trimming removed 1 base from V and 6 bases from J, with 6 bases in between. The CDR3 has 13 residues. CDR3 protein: CASSLAGAGELFF. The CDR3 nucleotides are TGTGCCAGCAGCTTAGCCGGGGCCGGGGAGCTGTTTTTT.

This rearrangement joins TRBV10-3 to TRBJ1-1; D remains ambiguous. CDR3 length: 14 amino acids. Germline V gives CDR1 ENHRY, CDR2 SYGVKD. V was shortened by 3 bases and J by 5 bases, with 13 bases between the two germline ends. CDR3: CAISDQSLGTEAFF. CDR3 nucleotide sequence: TGTGCCATCAGTGATCAGTCTCTGGGGACTGAAGCTTTCTTT.

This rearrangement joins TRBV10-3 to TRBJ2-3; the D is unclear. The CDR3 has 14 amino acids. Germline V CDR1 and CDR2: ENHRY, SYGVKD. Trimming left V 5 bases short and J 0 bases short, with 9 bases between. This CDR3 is CAISLSASTDTQYF. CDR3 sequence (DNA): TGTGCCATCAGTCTATCGGCTAGCACAGATACGCAGTATTTT.

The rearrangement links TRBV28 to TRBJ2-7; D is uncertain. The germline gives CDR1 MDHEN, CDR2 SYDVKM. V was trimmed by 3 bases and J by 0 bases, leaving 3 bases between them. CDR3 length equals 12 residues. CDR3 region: CASSFPSYEQYF. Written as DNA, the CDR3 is TGTGCCAGCAGTTTCCCCTCCTACGAGCAGTACTTC.

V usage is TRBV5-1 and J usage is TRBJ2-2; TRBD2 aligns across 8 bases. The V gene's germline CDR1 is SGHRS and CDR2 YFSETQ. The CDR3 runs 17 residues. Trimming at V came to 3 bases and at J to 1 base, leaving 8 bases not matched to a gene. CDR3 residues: CASSSEPTSENTGELFF. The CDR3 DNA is TGCGCCAGCAGCTCGGAACCGACTAGCGAGAACACCGGGGAGCTGTTTTTT.

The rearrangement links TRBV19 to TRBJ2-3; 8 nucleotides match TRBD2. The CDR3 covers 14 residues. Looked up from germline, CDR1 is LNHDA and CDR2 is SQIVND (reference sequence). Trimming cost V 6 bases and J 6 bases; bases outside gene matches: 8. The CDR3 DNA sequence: TGTGCCAGTAGCCACGGACTAGCCCAGGATACGCAGTATTTT. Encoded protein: CASSHGLAQDTQYF.

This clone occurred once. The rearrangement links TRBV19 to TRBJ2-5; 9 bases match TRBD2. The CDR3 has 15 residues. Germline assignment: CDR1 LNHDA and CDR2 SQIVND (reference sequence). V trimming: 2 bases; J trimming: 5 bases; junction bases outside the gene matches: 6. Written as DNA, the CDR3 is TGTGCCAGTAGTATACTGGCGGGGGGGCCGGAGACCCAGTACTTC. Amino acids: CASSILAGGPETQYF.

CDR3 bases: TGTGCCTGGACTGACAGGGCGGGGGAAAAACTGTTTTTT. This sequence encodes CAWTDRAGEKLFF. The chain uses TRBV30 and TRBJ1-4; 7 nucleotides align to TRBD1. The trim removed 4 bases at V and 8 bases at J, leaving 7 bases unmatched. This CDR3 has 13 residues. Germline V CDR1 and CDR2: GTSNPN, SVGIG (reference sequence).

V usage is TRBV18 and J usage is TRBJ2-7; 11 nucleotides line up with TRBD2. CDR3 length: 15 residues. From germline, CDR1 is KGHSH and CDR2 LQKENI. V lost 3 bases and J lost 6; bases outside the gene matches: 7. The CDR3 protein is CASSPTLAGATEQYF. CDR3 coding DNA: TGTGCCAGCTCACCCACACTAGCGGGAGCAACCGAGCAGTACTTC. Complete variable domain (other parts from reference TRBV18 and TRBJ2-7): NAGVMQNPRHLVRRRGQEARLRCSPMKGHSHVYWYRQLPEEGLKFMVYLQKENIIDESGMPKERFSAEFPKEGPSILRIQQVVRGDSAAYFCASSPTLAGATEQYFGPGTRLTVT.

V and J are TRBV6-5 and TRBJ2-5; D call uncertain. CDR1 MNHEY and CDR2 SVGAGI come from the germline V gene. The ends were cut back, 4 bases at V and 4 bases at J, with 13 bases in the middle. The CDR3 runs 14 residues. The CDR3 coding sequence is TGTGCCAGCAGTTCCCCGGCCCCCGCAGAGACCCAGTACTTC. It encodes CASSSPAPAETQYF.

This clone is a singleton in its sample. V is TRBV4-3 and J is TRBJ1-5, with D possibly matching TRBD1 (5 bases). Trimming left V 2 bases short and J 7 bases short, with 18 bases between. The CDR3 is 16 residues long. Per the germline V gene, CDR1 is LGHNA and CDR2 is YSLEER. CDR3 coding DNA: TGCGCCAGCAGCCAACAGACACCCGCCAACAGGCAGCCCCAGCATTTT. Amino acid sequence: CASSQQTPANRQPQHF.

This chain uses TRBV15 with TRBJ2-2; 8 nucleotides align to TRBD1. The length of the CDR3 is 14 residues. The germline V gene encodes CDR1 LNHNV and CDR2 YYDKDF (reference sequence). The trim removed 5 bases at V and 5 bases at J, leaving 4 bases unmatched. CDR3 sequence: CATSPRGLTGELFF. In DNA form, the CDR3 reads TGTGCCACCAGCCCCAGGGGGCTAACCGGGGAGCTGTTTTTT.

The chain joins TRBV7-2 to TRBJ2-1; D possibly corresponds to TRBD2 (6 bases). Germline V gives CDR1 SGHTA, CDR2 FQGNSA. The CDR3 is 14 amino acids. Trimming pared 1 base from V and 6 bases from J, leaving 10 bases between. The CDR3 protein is CASSLGLVGNEQFF. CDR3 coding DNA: TGTGCCAGCAGCTTAGGACTAGTTGGCAATGAGCAGTTCTTC.

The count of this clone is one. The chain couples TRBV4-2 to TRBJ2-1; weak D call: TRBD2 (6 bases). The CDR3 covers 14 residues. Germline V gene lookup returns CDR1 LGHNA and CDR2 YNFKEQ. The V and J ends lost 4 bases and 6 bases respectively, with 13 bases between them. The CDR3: CASSRPGLPNEQFF. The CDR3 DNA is TGTGCCAGCAGCCGACCGGGACTGCCCAATGAGCAGTTCTTC.

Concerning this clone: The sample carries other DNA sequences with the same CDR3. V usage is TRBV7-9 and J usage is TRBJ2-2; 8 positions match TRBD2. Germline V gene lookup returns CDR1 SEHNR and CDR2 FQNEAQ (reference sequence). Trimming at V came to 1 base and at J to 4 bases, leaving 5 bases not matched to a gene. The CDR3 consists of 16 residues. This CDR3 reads CASSLGVGGVTGELFF. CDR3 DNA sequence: TGTGCCAGCAGCTTAGGGGTCGGGGGGGTCACCGGGGAGCTGTTTTTT.

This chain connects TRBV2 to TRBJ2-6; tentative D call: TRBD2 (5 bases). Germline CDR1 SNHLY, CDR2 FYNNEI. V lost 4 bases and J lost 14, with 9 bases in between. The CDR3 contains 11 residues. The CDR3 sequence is CASSVGVILTF. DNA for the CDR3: TGTGCCAGCAGTGTCGGGGTTATCCTGACTTTC.

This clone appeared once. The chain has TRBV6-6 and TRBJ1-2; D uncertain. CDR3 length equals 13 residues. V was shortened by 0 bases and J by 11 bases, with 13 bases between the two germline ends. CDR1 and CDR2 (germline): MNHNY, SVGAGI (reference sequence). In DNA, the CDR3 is TGTGCCAGCAGTTACTCCCCCGATACTCGGTACACCTTC. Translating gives CASSYSPDTRYTF.